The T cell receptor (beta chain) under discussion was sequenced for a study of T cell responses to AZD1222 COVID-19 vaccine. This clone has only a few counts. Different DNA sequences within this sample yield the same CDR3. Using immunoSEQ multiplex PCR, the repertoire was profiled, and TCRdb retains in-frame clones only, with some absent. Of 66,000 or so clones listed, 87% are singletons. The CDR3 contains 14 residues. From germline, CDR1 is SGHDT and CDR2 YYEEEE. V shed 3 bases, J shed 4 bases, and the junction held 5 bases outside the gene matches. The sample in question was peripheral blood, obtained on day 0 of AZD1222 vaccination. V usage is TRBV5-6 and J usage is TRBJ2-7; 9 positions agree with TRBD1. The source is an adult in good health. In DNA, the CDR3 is TGTGCCAGCAGCTCCCCGGGACAGGGTTACGAGCAGTACTTC. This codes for CASSSPGQGYEQYF.